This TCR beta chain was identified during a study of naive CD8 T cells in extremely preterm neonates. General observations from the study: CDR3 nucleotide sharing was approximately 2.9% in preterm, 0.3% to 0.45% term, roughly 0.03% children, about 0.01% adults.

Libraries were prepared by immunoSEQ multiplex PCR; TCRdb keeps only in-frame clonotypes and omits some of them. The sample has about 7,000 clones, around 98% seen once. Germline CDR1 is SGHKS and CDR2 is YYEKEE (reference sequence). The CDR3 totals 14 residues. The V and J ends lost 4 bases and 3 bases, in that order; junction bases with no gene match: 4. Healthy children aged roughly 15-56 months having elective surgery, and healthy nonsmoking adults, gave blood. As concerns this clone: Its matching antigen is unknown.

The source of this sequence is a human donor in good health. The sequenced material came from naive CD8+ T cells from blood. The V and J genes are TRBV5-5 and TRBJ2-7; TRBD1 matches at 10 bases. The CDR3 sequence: CASSPGTGDYEQYF. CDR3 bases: TGTGCCAGCAGCCCCGGGACAGGGGACTACGAGCAGTACTTC.